This record concerns one T cell receptor beta chain sequence. Other DNA sequences in this sample translate to the same CDR3. This CDR3 region has 13 residues. V dropped 2 bases and J dropped 3 bases, with 7 bases sitting between them. Per the germline V gene, CDR1 is LNHDA and CDR2 is SQIVND (reference sequence). Sequenced by immunoSEQ multiplex PCR; TCRdb stores in-frame clones only, minus some. The sample gives a few hundred thousand clones, around 85% of which show up once; around 2.1% is in the top ten. This specimen belongs to a study of blood T cell repertoires in COVID-19. Study-wide context: T cells, B-cell-depleted T cells, or PBMCs provided the cDNA or gDNA that served as material.

Sequencing was performed on peripheral blood. This receptor was taken from a woman aged 25 to 39 who had recovered from COVID-19. The chain links TRBV19 to TRBJ1-2, with D maybe TRBD1 (6 bases). The CDR3 DNA sequence: TGTGCCAGTAGTATAAACAGGGACTATGGCTACACCTTC. This codes for CASSINRDYGYTF.